Shown below are 8 T cell receptor beta chains from a single sample sequenced in a study of T cell repertoires in cytomegalovirus infection. TCRdb used MiXCR to reprocess the reads, holding one entry per CDR3 protein. The table records 650,000 to 850,000 distinct CDR3 sequences, 25% to 30% of them present only once. Their antigen targets remain unknown. This material consisted of cultured CD8+ T cells from PBMCs, taken from culture after CMV antigen stimulation. These receptors all stem from a human donor in good health (CMV status not recorded). Some clones in this sample may be carry-over from other donors' samples.

This chain joins TRBV9 and TRBJ2-3; no definite D call. The CDR3 contains 13 residues. The V end was cut by 0 bases, the J end by 6 bases, with 8 bases between. The V gene's germline CDR1 is SGDLS and CDR2 YYNGEE. The CDR3 spells CASSVASRDTQYF. CDR3 sequence (DNA): TGTGCCAGCAGCGTAGCCTCCCGGGATACGCAGTATTTT.

This clonotype appeared many times. The chain combines TRBV7-8 with TRBJ2-1; the match to TRBD2 covers 7 bases. The CDR3 has 15 residues. The trim removed 5 bases at V and 2 bases at J, leaving 6 bases unmatched. CDR1 and CDR2 (germline): SGHVS, FQNEAQ. The CDR3 is CASSPKGTTYNEQFF. Here the CDR3 DNA reads TGTGCCAGCAGCCCCAAGGGGACTACCTACAATGAGCAGTTCTTC.

The CDR3 DNA reads as TGTGCCAGCAGCTCATCGACCCTCACCCCCGATAATTCACCCCTCCACTTT. Translation: CASSSSTLTPDNSPLHF. This rearrangement joins TRBV7-2 to TRBJ1-6, with unresolved D. The CDR3 runs 17 residues. Trimming stripped 4 bases from V and 5 bases from J, with 18 bases between. Per germline, CDR1 SGHTA and CDR2 FQGNSA.

The rearrangement uses TRBV19 and TRBJ2-2; possible D gene TRBD1, 6 bases. Germline loops: CDR1 LNHDA, CDR2 SQIVND (reference sequence). V was cut by 5 bases and J by 2 bases, with 15 bases left in between. CDR3 length: 16 residues. CDR3 sequence: CASSPQGSSNTGELFF. The CDR3 DNA reads TGTGCCAGTAGTCCACAGGGCAGTAGTAACACCGGGGAGCTGTTTTTT.

The V call is TRBV24-1, the J call TRBJ2-1; D perhaps matches TRBD2 (5 bases). Germline V gene lookup returns CDR1 KGHDR and CDR2 SFDVKD. V was clipped by 1 base and J by 12 bases, with 9 bases between them. This CDR3 comprises 12 residues. CDR3 sequence (DNA): TGTGCCACCAGTGATTTTGGACTGGGGCAGTTCTTC. Its protein is CATSDFGLGQFF.

The V gene is TRBV6-5, the J gene TRBJ2-3, with TRBD1 matching over 7 bases. Germline CDR1 is MNHEY and CDR2 is SVGAGI. V lost 10 bases, J lost 4 bases, and 11 bases stayed unmatched. The CDR3 contains 14 residues. The CDR3: CATSTRGQADTQYF. Written as DNA, the CDR3 is TGTGCCACTTCAACGAGGGGGCAGGCAGATACGCAGTATTTT.

The genes are TRBV19 and TRBJ1-1; D is unclear. Trimming left V 7 bases short and J 1 base short, with 13 bases between. Germline-derived CDR1 and CDR2 are LNHDA and SQIVND (reference sequence). CDR3 length: 14 amino acids. The CDR3 coding sequence is TGTGCCAGTACTCCGGGCAGAGAGAACACTGAAGCTTTCTTT. Encoded protein: CASTPGRENTEAFF.

This clonotype was seen a few times. The rearrangement joins TRBV2 to TRBJ1-2; D remains unclear. V was cut by 6 bases and J by 0 bases, with 17 bases left in between. The CDR3 is 16 residues long. Germline V gene lookup returns CDR1 SNHLY and CDR2 FYNNEI. CDR3 amino acids: CASRIGLTRANYGYTF. The CDR3 region has the DNA TGTGCCAGCAGAATCGGACTCACTCGGGCTAACTATGGCTACACCTTC.